The present T cell receptor (beta chain) was sequenced within a study of control samples from healthy donors and cancer patients. Profiling relied on immunoSEQ multiplex PCR, and the TCRdb table lists in-frame clones only, not all of them. The sample includes more than 150,000 clones, over 85% of them seen just once. Worth noting for this clone: Other DNA variants within this sample encode the same CDR3.

V lost 6 bases to trimming and J lost 6 bases, with 14 bases between them. The CDR3 length is 14 residues. Germline V gene lookup returns CDR1 MNHEY and CDR2 SMNVEV (reference sequence). Sequenced input: blood. J is TRBJ1-4 and V is TRBV27; D is undetermined. The TCR comes from a man in his late teens or twenties in good health. The DNA of the CDR3 is TGTGCCAGCAGATCAGGAGGCAGATATGAAAAACTGTTTTTT. As protein: CASRSGGRYEKLFF.